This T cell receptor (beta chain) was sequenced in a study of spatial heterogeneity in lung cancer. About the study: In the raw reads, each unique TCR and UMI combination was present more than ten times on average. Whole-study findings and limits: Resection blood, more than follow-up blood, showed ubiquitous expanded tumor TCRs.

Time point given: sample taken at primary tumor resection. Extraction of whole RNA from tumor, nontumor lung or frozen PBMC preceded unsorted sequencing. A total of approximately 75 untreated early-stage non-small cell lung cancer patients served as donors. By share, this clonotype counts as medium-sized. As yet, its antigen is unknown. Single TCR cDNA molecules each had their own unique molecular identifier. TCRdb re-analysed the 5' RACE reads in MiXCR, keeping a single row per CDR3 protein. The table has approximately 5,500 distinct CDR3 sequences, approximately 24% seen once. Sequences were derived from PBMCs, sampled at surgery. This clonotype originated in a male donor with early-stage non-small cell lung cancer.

CDR3 sequence: CASSYQGGSYNEQFF. CDR3 nucleotides: TGTGCCAGCAGTTACCAGGGGGGCTCCTACAATGAGCAGTTCTTC. The chain recombines TRBV27 with TRBJ2-1; D may be TRBD1 (7 bases). Germline-derived CDR1 and CDR2 are MNHEY and SMNVEV (reference sequence). V dropped 4 bases and J dropped 0 bases, with 10 bases sitting between them. This CDR3 is built from 15 residues.